This is a list of T cell receptor beta chains from one sample in a study of blood T cell repertoires in COVID-19. Generated by immunoSEQ multiplex PCR, the TCRdb table keeps only in-frame clones and is missing some. The table lists under 250,000 clones, 70% to 90% of them singletons. Specimen: peripheral blood. The receptor source for this set is a man aged 45-65 years who had recovered from COVID-19. CDR3s include the opening cysteine and the closing phenylalanine or tryptophan. Each record gives: CDR3 length, J gene, clone size, V gene, D gene, CDR3 DNA, CDR3 protein. The D gene is left open where the match is weak. Expanded clones are given a class, and other clones once, few, many or no size at all.

>14|TRBJ2-7|many|TRBV2|NA
TGTGCCAGCAGTCGTCAGGGGGGACCCTACGAGCAGTACTTC
CASSRQGGPYEQYF
>13|TRBJ2-4|NA|TRBV5-5|TRBD1
TGTGCCAGCAGCTTGGACCCCGGACAGGGTCTAGACTTC
CASSLDPGQGLDF
>14|TRBJ1-5|NA|TRBV24-1|NA
TGTGCCACCAGCCACACTAATAGCAATCAGCCCCAGCATTTT
CATSHTNSNQPQHF
>13|TRBJ1-2|NA|TRBV2|NA
TGTGCCAGCAGCGCGGAAGCTAACTATGGCTACACCTTC
CASSAEANYGYTF
>14|TRBJ2-5|NA|TRBV2|TRBD1
TGTGCCAGCATCTTCACAGGGGGCAGAGAGACCCAGTACTTC
CASIFTGGRETQYF
>13|TRBJ1-2|NA|TRBV23-1|NA
TGCGCCAGCAGTCACGGAGGAGTTTATGGCTACACCTTC
CASSHGGVYGYTF
>12|TRBJ1-2|NA|TRBV14|NA
TGTGCCAGCAGCCAAGTGCGGGGTGGCTACACCTTC
CASSQVRGGYTF
>15|TRBJ1-1|NA|TRBV3-1/TRBV3-2|TRBD1
TGTGCCAGCAGCCAACTTGACAGGGTGAAGACTGAAGCTTTCTTT
CASSQLDRVKTEAFF
>16|TRBJ1-4|NA|TRBV3-1/TRBV3-2|NA
TGTGCCAGCAGCCAAGCGGGGGGCGCCGCTAATGAAAAACTGTTTTTT
CASSQAGGAANEKLFF
>16|TRBJ1-2|NA|TRBV5-4|NA
TGTGCCAGCAGCTTGGGAGCAGGGAAAGCTAACTATGGCTACACCTTC
CASSLGAGKANYGYTF
>13|TRBJ1-1|NA|TRBV5-1|TRBD1
TGCGCCAGCAGCTGGACGACAGGGGGGGAAGCTTTCTTT
CASSWTTGGEAFF
>17|TRBJ2-3|NA|TRBV4-1|NA
TGCGCCAGCAGCCGAACGCCCGAGTGGTTAAGAGAGTCTACGCAGTATTTT
CASSRTPEWLRESTQYF
>12|TRBJ2-7|NA|TRBV9|NA
TGTGCCAGCAGCGCCGGGACAAACGAGCAGTACTTC
CASSAGTNEQYF
>16|TRBJ2-7|NA|TRBV6-5|NA
TGTGCCAGCAGTTTACTGTCCGGGACTCCAACCTACGAGCAGTACTTC
CASSLLSGTPTYEQYF
>16|TRBJ2-7|NA|TRBV19|TRBD2
TGTGCCAGTAGTCGTGTCACTAGCGGCAGCTCCTACGAGCAGTACTTC
CASSRVTSGSSYEQYF
>16|TRBJ2-1|NA|TRBV7-9|TRBD2
TGTGCCAGCAGCTATTTAGGGAGGGGTGCATACAATGAGCAGTTCTTC
CASSYLGRGAYNEQFF
>12|TRBJ1-5|NA|TRBV10-2|NA
TGCGCCAGCAGTGAGGTAGCCCAGCCCCAGCATTTT
CASSEVAQPQHF
>14|TRBJ2-7|NA|TRBV7-2|TRBD2
TGTGCCAGCAGCTCTCCGGGACTAGGGTACGAGCAGTACTTC
CASSSPGLGYEQYF
>11|TRBJ1-2|NA|TRBV5-8|NA
TGTGCCAGCAGCTTTCTTAGTGGCTACACCTTC
CASSFLSGYTF
>13|TRBJ1-1|NA|TRBV19|NA
TGTGCCAGTAGCGGTTCATTGTACACTGAAGCTTTCTTT
CASSGSLYTEAFF
>13|TRBJ2-7|few|TRBV7-8|NA
TGTGCCAGCAGCCGACAGGTCTCCTACGAGCAGTACTTC
CASSRQVSYEQYF
>20|TRBJ2-4|NA|TRBV29-1|TRBD2
TGCAGCGTTGAGGGTTCCGGGACTAGCGGGAGAGGGGTCGCCAAAAACATTCAGTACTTC
CSVEGSGTSGRGVAKNIQYF
>12|TRBJ2-7|once|TRBV7-9|NA
TGTGCCAGCAGCGCCAGGGGCTACGAGCAGTACTTC
CASSARGYEQYF
>13|TRBJ2-7|NA|TRBV19|NA
TGTGCCAGTAGTACCAACACCGCCTACGAGCAGTACTTC
CASSTNTAYEQYF
>15|TRBJ2-5|NA|TRBV5-1|TRBD1
TGCGCCAGCAGCTGGTTAGTGGGACAGGGGGAGACCCAGTACTTC
CASSWLVGQGETQYF
>20|TRBJ2-3|NA|TRBV27|TRBD1
TGTGCCAGCAGATCTCCCCCCCGGGACAGGGGGCGAATAGGGACAGATACGCAGTATTTT
CASRSPPRDRGRIGTDTQYF
>13|TRBJ2-1|NA|TRBV30|TRBD1
TGTGCCTGGAGGGAGACAGGGTACAATGAGCAGTTCTTC
CAWRETGYNEQFF
>15|TRBJ2-1|NA|TRBV28|TRBD2
TGTGCCAGCAGTATGACTAGCGCAGGGCGGAATGAGCAGTTCTTC
CASSMTSAGRNEQFF
>17|TRBJ2-3|NA|TRBV4-2|TRBD2
TGTGCCAGCAGCCAGGTGGGGACTAGCGGCCGCAAGGGTACGCAGTATTTT
CASSQVGTSGRKGTQYF
>15|TRBJ2-5|NA|TRBV5-1|TRBD1
TGCGCCAGCAGCCACGGGACAGCCAACCAAGAGACCCAGTACTTC
CASSHGTANQETQYF
>15|TRBJ2-1|few|TRBV19|TRBD1
TGTGCCAGTAGTCCCACGGGACAGATCTACAATGAGCAGTTCTTC
CASSPTGQIYNEQFF
>15|TRBJ1-4|NA|TRBV2|TRBD1
TGTGCCACCAGAAGACAGGGAGCAACTAATGAAAAACTGTTTTTT
CATRRQGATNEKLFF
>17|TRBJ2-3|NA|TRBV7-2|NA
TGTGCCAGCAGCTTAGGTATCGGAGCGGTCAGCACAGATACGCAGTATTTT
CASSLGIGAVSTDTQYF
>15|TRBJ2-7|NA|TRBV27|NA
TGTGCCAGCAGTTTCGGGGGATATGAGGCCTACGAGCAGTACTTC
CASSFGGYEAYEQYF
>15|TRBJ1-4|NA|TRBV7-9|TRBD1
TGTGCCAGCAGCCGTACAGGGGGTAGTAATGAAAAACTGTTTTTT
CASSRTGGSNEKLFF
>17|TRBJ1-1|NA|TRBV18|TRBD1
TGTGCCAGCTCACCCAAGGGGGCTTGGGATTGGAACACTGAAGCTTTCTTT
CASSPKGAWDWNTEAFF
>14|TRBJ2-1|NA|TRBV6-5|TRBD1
TGTGCCAGCAACAAGGACAGGGATAGAAATGAGCAGTTCTTC
CASNKDRDRNEQFF
>13|TRBJ1-4|NA|TRBV28|NA
TGTGCCAGTTCAGGGGCGGTGAATGAAAAACTGTTTTTT
CASSGAVNEKLFF
>15|TRBJ2-7|few|TRBV14|TRBD1
TGTGCCAGCAGCCAATATGGGACAGGGTACTACGAGCAGTACTTC
CASSQYGTGYYEQYF
>13|TRBJ2-7|NA|TRBV10-1|NA
TGCGCCAGCAGTCAGGGACTGATTGGGGAGCAGTACTTC
CASSQGLIGEQYF
>13|TRBJ2-3|NA|TRBV6-6|TRBD1
TGTGCCAGCAGTTTACAGGGGGCGGATACGCAGTATTTT
CASSLQGADTQYF
>15|TRBJ1-5|NA|TRBV19|NA
TGTGCCAGTAGTATAAGGGGCAGGGGAAATCAGCCCCAGCATTTT
CASSIRGRGNQPQHF
>15|TRBJ2-3|once|TRBV2|TRBD2
TGTGCCAGCAGTGCAGGACTAGCGGGAGCAGATACGCAGTATTTT
CASSAGLAGADTQYF
>16|TRBJ2-2|NA|TRBV6-5|TRBD1
TGTGCCAGCAGTTACTCGACCACAGGGGCGTCCGGGGAGCTGTTTTTT
CASSYSTTGASGELFF
>13|TRBJ2-1|NA|TRBV6-5|NA
TGTGCCAGCAGGGCAATCTCCTACAATGAGCAGTTCTTC
CASRAISYNEQFF
>15|TRBJ2-7|NA|TRBV2|TRBD1
TGTGCCAGCAGCCCAGACAGGGGGCAGCGATACGAGCAGTACTTC
CASSPDRGQRYEQYF
>16|TRBJ2-2|NA|TRBV24-1|NA
TGTGCCACCAGTGAAACGGGATCTCGGAACACCGGGGAGCTGTTTTTT
CATSETGSRNTGELFF
>12|TRBJ1-2|NA|TRBV3-1/TRBV3-2|NA
TGTGCCAGCGGGGAGGCGACCTATGGCTACACCTTC
CASGEATYGYTF
>15|TRBJ2-1|NA|TRBV19|TRBD2
TGTGCCAGTAGTATGGCGGGAGGCGGGTACAATGAGCAGTTCTTC
CASSMAGGGYNEQFF
>14|TRBJ1-6|NA|TRBV5-1|TRBD1
TGCGCCAGCAGGTCCGGGACAGGGGTTTCACCCCTCCACTTT
CASRSGTGVSPLHF
>14|TRBJ2-7|NA|TRBV7-6|TRBD1
TGTGCCAGCAGCTTAGCAGGGGGCGCGTACGAGCAGTACTTC
CASSLAGGAYEQYF
>19|TRBJ2-1|NA|TRBV15|TRBD2
TGTGCCACCAGCAGAACTAGCGGGAGAGGTGGGACCTCCTACAATGAGCAGTTCTTC
CATSRTSGRGGTSYNEQFF
>15|TRBJ2-1|NA|TRBV18|NA
TGTGCCAGCTCACCACCGTCCCGACAGTACAATGAGCAGTTCTTC
CASSPPSRQYNEQFF
>14|TRBJ1-2|NA|TRBV19|NA
TGTGCCAGTAGTATGGGGCAGACCTACTATGGCTACACCTTC
CASSMGQTYYGYTF
>13|TRBJ2-1|NA|TRBV10-3|NA
TGTGCCATCCGAGTGGGAGCGGTAAATGAGCAGTTCTTC
CAIRVGAVNEQFF